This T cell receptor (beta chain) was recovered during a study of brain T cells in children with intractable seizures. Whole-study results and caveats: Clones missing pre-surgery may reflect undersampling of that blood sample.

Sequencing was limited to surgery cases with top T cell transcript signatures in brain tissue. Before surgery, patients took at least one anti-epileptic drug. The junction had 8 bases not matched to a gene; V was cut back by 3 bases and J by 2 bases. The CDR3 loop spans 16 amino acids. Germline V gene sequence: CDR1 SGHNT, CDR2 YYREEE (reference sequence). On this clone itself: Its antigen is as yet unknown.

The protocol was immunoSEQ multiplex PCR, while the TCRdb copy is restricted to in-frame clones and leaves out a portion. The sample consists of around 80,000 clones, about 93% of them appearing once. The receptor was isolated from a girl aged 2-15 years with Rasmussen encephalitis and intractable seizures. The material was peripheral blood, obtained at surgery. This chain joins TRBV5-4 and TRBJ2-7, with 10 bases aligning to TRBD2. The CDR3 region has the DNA TGTGCCAGCAGCTCCAATAGCGGGAGGTCCCCCTACGAGCAGTACTTC. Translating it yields CASSSNSGRSPYEQYF.